The next 9 T cell receptor beta chains were all read from a single sample in a study of cytomegalovirus exposure and HLA in healthy donors. The PCR made use of 60 Vbeta and 13 Jbeta primers. Sequencing was performed with immunoSEQ multiplex PCR; in TCRdb, only in-frame clones are kept and a portion is missing. The sample holds around 250,000 clones, about 81% seen once. Sequenced sample: PBMCs. Source of these receptors: a woman in her fifties or sixties in good health and CMV-seropositive.

V gene TRBV5-5 combines with J gene TRBJ2-7; 8 bases match TRBD2. Trimming cost V 3 bases and J 4 bases; bases outside gene matches: 9. The CDR3 length is 15 residues. Germline V gives CDR1 SGHKS, CDR2 YYEKEE (reference sequence). The CDR3 bases are TGTGCCAGCAGCTCTCTTAGCGGGAACCCTTACGAGCAGTACTTC. Protein: CASSSLSGNPYEQYF.

This clone was found a few times. This chain uses TRBV23-1 with TRBJ1-2, with a weak D call TRBD1 (5 bases). TRBV23-1 is an ORF, with its function uncertain. The V end was cut by 6 bases, the J end by 3 bases, with 20 bases between. This CDR3 has 16 amino acids. This CDR3 reads CASSAEGRPVDYGYTF. For the CDR3, the DNA is TGCGCCAGCAGCGCGGAGGGGAGGCCAGTGGACTATGGCTACACCTTC.

The chain couples TRBV10-1 to TRBJ2-7, with D maybe TRBD1 (6 bases). Germline lookup yields CDR1 WNHNN and CDR2 SYGVQD (reference sequence). This CDR3 spans 15 amino acids. The V gene lost 3 bases and the J gene lost 2 bases, with 14 bases spanning the gap. The CDR3 region has the DNA TGCGCCAGCAGTGATAGGGCAGGGGTTACCTACGAGCAGTACTTC. The encoded protein is CASSDRAGVTYEQYF.

V is TRBV7-8 and J is TRBJ2-7; TRBD1 matches at 7 bases. In germline, CDR1 is SGHVS, CDR2 FQNEAQ. The CDR3 sequence is 14 residues long. Unmatched junction bases numbered 4, after V lost 4 bases and J lost 1 base. The CDR3 DNA reads as TGTGCCAGCAGCTCCAACAGGGGTTCCTACGAGCAGTACTTC. Translating it yields CASSSNRGSYEQYF.

This clone was recorded once. V and J are TRBV6-5 and TRBJ2-3, with TRBD2 identical over 8 bases. J lost 2 bases, V lost 4 bases, and 5 bases had no gene match. The CDR3 length is 15 residues. Germline CDR1 MNHEY, CDR2 SVGAGI. CDR3: CASSFLAGATDTQYF. DNA of the CDR3: TGTGCCAGCAGTTTCCTAGCGGGCGCCACAGATACGCAGTATTTT.

This rearrangement joins TRBV5-1 to TRBJ2-7; 9 bases align to TRBD1. The germline V gene has CDR1 SGHRS and CDR2 YFSETQ. The CDR3 runs 14 residues. V shed 8 bases and J 12 bases; nucleotides not matched to a gene: 18. The CDR3 loop is CASGEPGQGGIWYF. Here the CDR3 DNA reads TGCGCCAGTGGGGAACCGGGACAGGGCGGGATTTGGTACTTC. The variable domain in full, completed from reference TRBV5-1 and TRBJ2-7, reads KAGVTQTPRYLIKTRGQQVTLSCSPISGHRSVSWYQQTPGQGLQFLFEYFSETQRNKGNFPGRFSGRQFSNSRSEMNVSTLELGDSALYLCASGEPGQGGIWYFGPGTRLTVT.

The chain links TRBV11-1 to TRBJ2-1; 8 bases align to TRBD2. The CDR3 covers 14 residues. J lost 15 bases, V lost 1 base, and 11 bases had no gene match. The germline V gene has CDR1 SGHAT and CDR2 FQDESV (reference sequence). CDR3 in amino acids: CASSLGRAGVLPFF. CDR3 bases: TGTGCCAGCAGCTTAGGGCGAGCGGGAGTCCTCCCGTTCTTC.

The chain has TRBV5-4 and TRBJ2-1; 9 positions agree with TRBD1. The trim removed 0 bases at V and 3 bases at J, leaving 4 bases unmatched. The CDR3 runs to 16 residues. CDR1 and CDR2 (germline): SGHNT, YYREEE (reference sequence). The CDR3 reads CASSLGGQGSYNEQFF. The CDR3 bases are TGTGCCAGCAGCTTGGGGGGACAGGGTAGCTACAATGAGCAGTTCTTC.

The chain couples TRBV28 to TRBJ2-3; D call uncertain. The germline gives CDR1 MDHEN, CDR2 SYDVKM. The CDR3 extends over 14 amino acids. V lost 2 bases and J 4 bases, leaving 10 bases between the germline ends. Here the CDR3 DNA reads TGTGCCAGCAGTTTAGTCCACACCCCAGATACGCAGTATTTT. As protein: CASSLVHTPDTQYF.